Presented here are 18 T cell receptor beta chains from one specimen sequenced in a study of blood T cell repertoires in COVID-19. Profiling relied on immunoSEQ multiplex PCR, and the TCRdb table lists in-frame clones only, not all of them. This sample has under 250,000 clones, with around 90% found just once. Sequenced sample: peripheral blood. The receptors were gathered from a man in his sixties who had recovered from COVID-19.

This clone was found once. The genes are TRBV7-6 and TRBJ2-1; perhaps TRBD1 as D (6 bases). The CDR3 consists of 15 residues. The V end lost 5 bases, the J end lost 6 bases, and 17 bases lay between the germline ends. Germline CDR1 is SGHVS and CDR2 is FNYEAQ. The DNA of the CDR3 is TGTGCCAGCAGCCCCCGTGTTGAGGGGGTCAATGAGCAGTTCTTC. This translates into CASSPRVEGVNEQFF.

The V gene is TRBV7-2, the J gene TRBJ2-7, with D possibly being TRBD2 (6 bases). The CDR3 sequence is 13 residues long. The germline gives CDR1 SGHTA, CDR2 FQGNSA. V dropped 4 bases and J dropped 2 bases, with 9 bases sitting between them. CDR3 loop: CASSWRDAYEQYF. In DNA form, the CDR3 reads TGTGCCAGCAGCTGGCGGGATGCCTACGAGCAGTACTTC.

This chain joins TRBV27 and TRBJ1-5; perhaps TRBD1 as D (5 bases). Germline V gene data show CDR1 as MNHEY and CDR2 as SMNVEV (reference sequence). Trimming took 6 bases from V and 5 from J, leaving 14 bases between them. The CDR3 is 14 residues long. The CDR3 region has the DNA TGTGCCAGCAGCCTCTGGGGCTCCGATCAGCCCCAGCATTTT. This codes for CASSLWGSDQPQHF.

As concerns this clone: In the same sample, other DNA sequences code for this CDR3. This chain joins TRBV14 and TRBJ2-1; TRBD2 matches at 11 bases. This CDR3 has 15 residues. V gave up 1 base and J gave up 8 bases; unmatched junction bases: 4. Germline V gene sequence: CDR1 SGHDN, CDR2 FVKESK. The CDR3: CASSQASGRRDEQFF. In nucleotides, the CDR3 is TGTGCCAGCAGCCAAGCTAGCGGGAGGCGCGATGAGCAGTTCTTC.

This chain links TRBV28 with TRBJ2-1; D is unclear. CDR3 length equals 12 residues. The germline gives CDR1 MDHEN, CDR2 SYDVKM. Trimming pared 5 bases from V and 2 bases from J, leaving 4 bases between. CDR3 residues: CASSLAYNEQFF. The CDR3 coding sequence is TGTGCCAGCAGTCTCGCCTACAATGAGCAGTTCTTC.

This clone was counted only a few times. V is TRBV4-3 and J is TRBJ1-2; 7 positions agree with TRBD1. With 2 bases clipped from V and 2 bases from J, the junction kept 2 bases outside the gene matches. The CDR3 extends over 14 amino acids. The germline CDR1 and CDR2 sequences are LGHNA and YSLEER. As DNA, the CDR3 is TGCGCCAGCAGCCAAAAGACAGGGAACTATGGCTACACCTTC. Translation: CASSQKTGNYGYTF.

This clone appeared a single time. The V call is TRBV25-1, the J call TRBJ1-2; D perhaps matches TRBD1 (5 bases). This CDR3 is 14 amino acids long. V was trimmed by 0 bases and J by 7 bases, leaving 12 bases between them. Germline V gives CDR1 MGHDK, CDR2 SYGVNS. CDR3 sequence: CASSEYLQGTGYTF. CDR3 in DNA: TGTGCCAGCAGTGAATATCTCCAGGGCACTGGCTACACCTTC.

In nucleotides, the CDR3 is TGTGCCATCACAAGGGGGCTTGCAGAGACCCAGTACTTC. Translating gives CAITRGLAETQYF. V gene TRBV10-3 combines with J gene TRBJ2-5, with 7 bases lining up with TRBD1. Losses at the gene ends were 7 bases for V and 4 bases for J; bases not matched to a gene: 6. The CDR3 length is 13 residues. Germline assignment: CDR1 ENHRY and CDR2 SYGVKD.

This chain links TRBV24-1 with TRBJ2-2; D possibly corresponds to TRBD1 (6 bases). The ends were cut back, 10 bases at V and 1 base at J, with 12 bases in the middle. Per germline, CDR1 KGHDR and CDR2 SFDVKD. The CDR3 totals 14 residues. As DNA, the CDR3 is TGTGCCACGTCTCCGGGACAGAACACCGGGGAGCTGTTTTTT. As protein: CATSPGQNTGELFF.

V and J are TRBV2 and TRBJ2-1, with a tentative D call TRBD2 (6 bases). The V end was cut by 4 bases, the J end by 1 base, with 11 bases between. The length of the CDR3 is 15 residues. CDR1 is SNHLY and CDR2 is FYNNEI in the germline V gene. The CDR3 region is CASSVSGVSYNEQFF. CDR3 coding DNA: TGTGCCAGCAGTGTTTCGGGGGTTTCCTACAATGAGCAGTTCTTC.

Remarks on this clone: Other DNA sequences in the same sample also yield this CDR3. This chain links TRBV6-6 with TRBJ1-5; 7 nucleotides match TRBD1. Germline-derived CDR1 and CDR2 are MNHNY and SVGAGI (reference sequence). The junction had 3 bases not matched to a gene; V was cut back by 0 bases and J by 7 bases. The CDR3 length is 14 residues. The CDR3 sequence: CASSYSGGGQPQHF. CDR3 coding DNA: TGTGCCAGCAGTTACTCAGGGGGCGGGCAGCCCCAGCATTTT.

The chain employs TRBV10-3 and TRBJ2-3, with TRBD2 identical over 10 bases. CDR1 and CDR2 (germline): ENHRY, SYGVKD. This CDR3 region has 16 residues. The trim removed 9 bases at V and 3 bases at J, leaving 12 bases unmatched. CDR3 region: CAIRNPSGRRTDTQYF. DNA of the CDR3: TGTGCCATTCGGAATCCTAGCGGGAGAAGGACAGATACGCAGTATTTT.

The chain joins TRBV5-1 to TRBJ1-2; no definite D call. Trimming pared 0 bases from V and 7 bases from J, leaving 10 bases between. The germline gives CDR1 SGHRS, CDR2 YFSETQ. CDR3 length equals 13 residues. The CDR3 is CASSLAGEGGYTF. In nucleotides, the CDR3 is TGCGCCAGCAGCTTGGCCGGGGAAGGTGGCTACACCTTC.

The chain has TRBV19 and TRBJ1-5; D is unclear. Per germline, CDR1 LNHDA and CDR2 SQIVND (reference sequence). The CDR3 runs to 12 residues. V dropped 7 bases and J dropped 5 bases, with 9 bases sitting between them. The CDR3 here is CASTKRDQPQHF. The CDR3 DNA is TGTGCCAGTACTAAAAGAGATCAGCCCCAGCATTTT.

The rearrangement joins TRBV27 to TRBJ2-1; D gene unclear. The CDR3 consists of 15 residues. Trimming took off 3 bases at V and 0 bases at J, with 9 bases between the two ends. Looked up from germline, CDR1 is MNHEY and CDR2 is SMNVEV (reference sequence). Written as DNA, the CDR3 is TGTGCCAGCAGTTTTAGTTGGAGCTCCTACAATGAGCAGTTCTTC. It codes for CASSFSWSSYNEQFF.

Written as DNA, the CDR3 is TGCGCCAGCAGCCAGGGACAGAACTATGGCTACACCTTC. It specifies CASSQGQNYGYTF. The V gene is TRBV4-3, the J gene TRBJ1-2; 7 nucleotides line up with TRBD1. V lost 3 bases to trimming and J lost 2 bases; unmatched junction nucleotides: 0. This CDR3 contains 13 residues. Germline V gene lookup returns CDR1 LGHNA and CDR2 YSLEER.

The chain has TRBV29-1 and TRBJ2-1; no firm D call. The CDR3 totals 11 residues. V was clipped by 2 bases and J by 7 bases, with 6 bases between them. Germline assignment: CDR1 SQVTM and CDR2 ANQGSEA. The CDR3 reads CSVETRNEQFF. CDR3 DNA: TGCAGCGTTGAAACTCGGAATGAGCAGTTCTTC.

The V call is TRBV27, the J call TRBJ2-1; D may be TRBD1 (5 bases). Deletions cut 0 bases from V and 8 bases from J, with 5 bases between. The CDR3 consists of 12 residues. Germline lookup yields CDR1 MNHEY and CDR2 SMNVEV (reference sequence). CDR3 in amino acids: CASSLSGDEQFF. The CDR3 DNA reads as TGTGCCAGCAGTTTATCAGGGGATGAGCAGTTCTTC.